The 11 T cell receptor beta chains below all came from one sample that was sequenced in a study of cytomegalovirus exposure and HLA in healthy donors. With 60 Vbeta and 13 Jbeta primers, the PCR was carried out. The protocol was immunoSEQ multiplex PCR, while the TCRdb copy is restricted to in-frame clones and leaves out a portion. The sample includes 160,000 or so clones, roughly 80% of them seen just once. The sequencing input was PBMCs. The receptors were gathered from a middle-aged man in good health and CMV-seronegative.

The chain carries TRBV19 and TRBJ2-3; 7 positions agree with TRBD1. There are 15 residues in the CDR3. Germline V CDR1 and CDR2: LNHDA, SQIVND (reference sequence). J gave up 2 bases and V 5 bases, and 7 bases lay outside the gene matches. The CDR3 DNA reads TGTGCCAGTAGTTTTGACAGGGAGTCCACAGATACGCAGTATTTT. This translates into CASSFDRESTDTQYF.

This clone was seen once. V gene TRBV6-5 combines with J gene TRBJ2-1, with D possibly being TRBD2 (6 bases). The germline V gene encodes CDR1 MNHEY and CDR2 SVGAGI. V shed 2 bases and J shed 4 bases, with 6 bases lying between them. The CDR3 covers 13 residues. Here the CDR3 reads CASSYGRYNEQFF. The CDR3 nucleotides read TGTGCCAGCAGTTACGGGAGGTACAATGAGCAGTTCTTC.

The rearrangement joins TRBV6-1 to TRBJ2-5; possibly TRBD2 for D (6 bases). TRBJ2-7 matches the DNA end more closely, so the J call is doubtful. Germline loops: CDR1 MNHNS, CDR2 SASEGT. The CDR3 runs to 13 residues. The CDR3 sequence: CASSAGGLNEQYF. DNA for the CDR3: TGTGCCAGCAGTGCCGGAGGGCTCAACGAGCAGTACTTC.

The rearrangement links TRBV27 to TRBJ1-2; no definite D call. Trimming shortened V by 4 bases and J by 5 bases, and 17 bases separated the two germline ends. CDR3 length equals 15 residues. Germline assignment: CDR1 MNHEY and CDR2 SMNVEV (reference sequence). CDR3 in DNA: TGTGCCAGCAGTTCCATGGGCACCCTGATTTATGGCTACACCTTC. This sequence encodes CASSSMGTLIYGYTF.

Here the CDR3 reads CASGFYTGTGAIFSNQPQHF. CDR3 DNA sequence: TGTGCTAGTGGTTTCTACACCGGGACAGGGGCGATTTTTAGCAATCAGCCCCAGCATTTT. V usage is TRBV12-5 and J usage is TRBJ1-5, with 10 bases matching TRBD1. The CDR3 sequence is 20 residues long. Germline lookup yields CDR1 LGHNT and CDR2 FRNRAP. V was clipped by 3 bases and J by 0 bases; unmatched bases: 14.

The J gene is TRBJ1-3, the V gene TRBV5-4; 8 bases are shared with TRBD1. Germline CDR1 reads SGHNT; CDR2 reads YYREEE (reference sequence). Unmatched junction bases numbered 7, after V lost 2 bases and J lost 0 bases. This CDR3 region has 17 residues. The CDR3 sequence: CASSFPRQGSSGNTIYF. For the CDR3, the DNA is TGTGCCAGCAGCTTCCCGAGACAGGGGAGCTCTGGAAACACCATATATTTT.

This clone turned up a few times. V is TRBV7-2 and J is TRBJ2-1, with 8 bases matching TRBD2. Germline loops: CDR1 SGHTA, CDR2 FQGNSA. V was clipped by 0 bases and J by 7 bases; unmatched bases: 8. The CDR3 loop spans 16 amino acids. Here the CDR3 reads CASSLALSGGKNEQFF. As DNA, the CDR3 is TGTGCCAGCAGCTTAGCGCTGAGCGGGGGTAAAAATGAGCAGTTCTTC.

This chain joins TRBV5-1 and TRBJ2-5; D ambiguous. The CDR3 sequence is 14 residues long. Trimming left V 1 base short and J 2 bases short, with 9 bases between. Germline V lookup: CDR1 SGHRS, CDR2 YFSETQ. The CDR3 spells CASSLSTIQETQYF. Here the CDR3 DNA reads TGCGCCAGCAGCTTGAGTACTATACAAGAGACCCAGTACTTC.

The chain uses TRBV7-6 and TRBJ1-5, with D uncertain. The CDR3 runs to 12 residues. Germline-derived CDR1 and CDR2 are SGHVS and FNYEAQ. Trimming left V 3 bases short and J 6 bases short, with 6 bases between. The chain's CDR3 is CASSLPGQPQHF. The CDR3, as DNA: TGTGCCAGCAGCTTGCCGGGTCAGCCCCAGCATTTT.

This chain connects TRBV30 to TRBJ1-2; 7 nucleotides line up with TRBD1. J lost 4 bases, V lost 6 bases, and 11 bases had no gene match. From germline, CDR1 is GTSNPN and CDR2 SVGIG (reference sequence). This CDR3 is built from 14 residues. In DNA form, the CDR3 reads TGTGCCTGCCCAAAGCGGACAGGAGGCTATGGCTACACCTTC. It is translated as CACPKRTGGYGYTF.

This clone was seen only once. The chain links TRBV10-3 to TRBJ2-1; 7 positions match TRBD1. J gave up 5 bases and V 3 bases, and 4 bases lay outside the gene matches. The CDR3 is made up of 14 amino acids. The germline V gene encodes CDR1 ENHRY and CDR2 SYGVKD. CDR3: CAISDTGTDNEQFF. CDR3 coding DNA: TGTGCCATCAGTGATACCGGGACAGACAATGAGCAGTTCTTC.